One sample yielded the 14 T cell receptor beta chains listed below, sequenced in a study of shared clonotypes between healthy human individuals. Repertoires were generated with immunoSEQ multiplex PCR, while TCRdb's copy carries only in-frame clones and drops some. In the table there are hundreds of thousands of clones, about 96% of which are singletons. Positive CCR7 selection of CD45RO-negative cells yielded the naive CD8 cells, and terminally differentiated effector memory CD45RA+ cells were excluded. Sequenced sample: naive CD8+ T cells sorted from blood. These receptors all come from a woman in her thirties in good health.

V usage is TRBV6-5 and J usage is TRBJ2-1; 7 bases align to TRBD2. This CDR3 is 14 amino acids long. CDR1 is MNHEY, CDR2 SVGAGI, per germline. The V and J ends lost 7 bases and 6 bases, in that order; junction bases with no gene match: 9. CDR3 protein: CASTPGGPLNEQFF. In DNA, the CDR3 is TGTGCCAGCACACCGGGAGGCCCCCTCAATGAGCAGTTCTTC.

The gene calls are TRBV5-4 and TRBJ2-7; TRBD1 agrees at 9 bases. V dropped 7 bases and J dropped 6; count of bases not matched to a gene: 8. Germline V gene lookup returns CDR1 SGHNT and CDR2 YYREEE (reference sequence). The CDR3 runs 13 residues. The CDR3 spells CASGTRQGGEQYF. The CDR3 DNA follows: TGTGCCAGCGGGACACGACAGGGGGGCGAGCAGTACTTC.

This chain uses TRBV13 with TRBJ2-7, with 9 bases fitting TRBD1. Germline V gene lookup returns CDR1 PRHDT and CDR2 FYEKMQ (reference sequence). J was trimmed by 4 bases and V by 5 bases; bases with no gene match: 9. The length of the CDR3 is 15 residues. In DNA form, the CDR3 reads TGTGCCAGCAGCCCGCAGGGACAGGGCCCTTACGAGCAGTACTTC. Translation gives CASSPQGQGPYEQYF. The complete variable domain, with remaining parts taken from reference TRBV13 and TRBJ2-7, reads AAGVIQSPRHLIKEKRETATLKCYPIPRHDTVYWYQQGPGQDPQFLISFYEKMQSDKGSIPDRFSAQQFSDYHSELNMSSLELGDSALYFCASSPQGQGPYEQYFGPGTRLTVT.

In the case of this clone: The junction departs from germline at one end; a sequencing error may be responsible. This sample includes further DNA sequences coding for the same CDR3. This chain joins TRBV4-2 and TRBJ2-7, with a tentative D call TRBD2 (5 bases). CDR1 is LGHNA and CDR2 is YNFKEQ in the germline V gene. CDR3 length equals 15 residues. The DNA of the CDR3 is TGTGCCAGCAGCCAAGATCGGAGCGGTAGCGCTGAGCAGTATTTC. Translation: CASSQDRSGSAEQYF.

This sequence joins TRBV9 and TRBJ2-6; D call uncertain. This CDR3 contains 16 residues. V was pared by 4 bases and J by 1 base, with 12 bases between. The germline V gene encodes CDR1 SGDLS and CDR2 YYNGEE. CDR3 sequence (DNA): TGTGCCAGCAGCCCTCCCAGAGCGTCTGGGGCCAACGTCCTGACTTTC. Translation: CASSPPRASGANVLTF.

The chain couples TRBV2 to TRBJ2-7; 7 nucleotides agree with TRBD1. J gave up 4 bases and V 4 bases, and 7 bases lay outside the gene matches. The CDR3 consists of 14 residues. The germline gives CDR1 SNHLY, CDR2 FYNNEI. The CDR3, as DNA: TGTGCCAGCAGTGGCCGGGACAGCGAGTACGAGCAGTACTTC. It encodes CASSGRDSEYEQYF.

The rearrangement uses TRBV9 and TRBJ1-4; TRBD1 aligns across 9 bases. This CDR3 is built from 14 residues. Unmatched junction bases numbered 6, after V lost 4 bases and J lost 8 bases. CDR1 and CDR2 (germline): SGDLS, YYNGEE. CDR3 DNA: TGTGCCAGCAGCCCGGGACAGGGACGGGAAAAACTGTTTTTT. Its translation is CASSPGQGREKLFF. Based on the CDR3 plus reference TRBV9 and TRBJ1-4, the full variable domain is DSGVTQTPKHLITATGQRVTLRCSPRSGDLSVYWYQQSLDQGLQFLIQYYNGEERAKGNILERFSAQQFPDLHSELNLSSLELGDSALYFCASSPGQGREKLFFGSGTQLSVL.

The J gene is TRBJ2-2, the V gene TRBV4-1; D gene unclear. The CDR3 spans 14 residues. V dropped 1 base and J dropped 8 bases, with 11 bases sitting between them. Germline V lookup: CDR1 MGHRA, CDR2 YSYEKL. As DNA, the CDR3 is TGCGCCAGCAGCCAAGTCAATCTCCCGGGGGAGCTGTTTTTT. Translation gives CASSQVNLPGELFF.

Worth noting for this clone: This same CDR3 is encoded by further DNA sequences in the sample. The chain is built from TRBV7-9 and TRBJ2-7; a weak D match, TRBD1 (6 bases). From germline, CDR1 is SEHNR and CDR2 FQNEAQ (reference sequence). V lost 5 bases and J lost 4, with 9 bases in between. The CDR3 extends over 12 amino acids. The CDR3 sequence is CASSPTGYEQYF. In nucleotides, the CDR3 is TGTGCCAGCAGCCCAACAGGGTACGAGCAGTACTTC.

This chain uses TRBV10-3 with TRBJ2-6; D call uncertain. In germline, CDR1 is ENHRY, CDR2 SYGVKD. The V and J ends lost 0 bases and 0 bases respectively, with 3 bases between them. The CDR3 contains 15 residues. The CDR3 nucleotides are TGTGCCATCAGTGAGTCGGGCTCTGGGGCCAACGTCCTGACTTTC. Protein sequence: CAISESGSGANVLTF.

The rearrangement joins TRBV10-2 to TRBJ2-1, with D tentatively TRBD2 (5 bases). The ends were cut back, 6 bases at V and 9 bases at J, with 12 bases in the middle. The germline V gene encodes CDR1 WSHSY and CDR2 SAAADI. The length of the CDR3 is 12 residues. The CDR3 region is CASRSTGIEQFF. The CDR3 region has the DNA TGCGCCAGCAGAAGTACGGGGATTGAGCAGTTCTTC.

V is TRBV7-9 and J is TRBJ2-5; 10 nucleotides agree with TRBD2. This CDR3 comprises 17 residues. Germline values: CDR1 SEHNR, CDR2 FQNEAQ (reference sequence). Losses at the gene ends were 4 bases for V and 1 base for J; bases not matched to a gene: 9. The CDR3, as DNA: TGTGCCAGCAGCTCACCGGTGGCTAGCGGGAGCCAAGAGACCCAGTACTTC. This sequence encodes CASSSPVASGSQETQYF.

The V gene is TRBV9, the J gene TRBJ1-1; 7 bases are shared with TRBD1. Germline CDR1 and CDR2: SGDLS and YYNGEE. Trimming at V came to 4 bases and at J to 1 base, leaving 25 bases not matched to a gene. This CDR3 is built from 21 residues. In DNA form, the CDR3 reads TGTGCCAGCAGCTTAGACCCATCCAAGAACAGGGGCCGGGGTGAGAACACTGAAGCTTTCTTT. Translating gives CASSLDPSKNRGRGENTEAFF.

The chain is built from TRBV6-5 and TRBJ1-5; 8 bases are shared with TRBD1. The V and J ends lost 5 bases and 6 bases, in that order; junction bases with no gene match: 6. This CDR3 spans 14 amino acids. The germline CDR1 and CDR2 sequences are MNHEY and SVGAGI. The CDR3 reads CASSPRGRGQPQHF. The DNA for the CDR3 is TGTGCCAGCAGTCCCAGGGGGCGCGGTCAGCCCCAGCATTTT.